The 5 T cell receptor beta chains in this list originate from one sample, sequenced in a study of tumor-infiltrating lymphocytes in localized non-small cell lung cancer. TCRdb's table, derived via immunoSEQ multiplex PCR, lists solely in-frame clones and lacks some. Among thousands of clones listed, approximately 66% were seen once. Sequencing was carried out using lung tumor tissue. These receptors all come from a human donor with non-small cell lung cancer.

The DNA of the CDR3 is TGTGCCAGCAGCTCTATGACTAGCGGGGGGGCCGGTACGCAGTATTTT. This codes for CASSSMTSGGAGTQYF. The chain recombines TRBV7-8 with TRBJ2-3; 14 nucleotides match TRBD2. Germline V lookup: CDR1 SGHVS, CDR2 FQNEAQ. The V and J ends lost 4 bases and 8 bases, in that order; junction bases with no gene match: 8. The CDR3 extends over 16 amino acids.

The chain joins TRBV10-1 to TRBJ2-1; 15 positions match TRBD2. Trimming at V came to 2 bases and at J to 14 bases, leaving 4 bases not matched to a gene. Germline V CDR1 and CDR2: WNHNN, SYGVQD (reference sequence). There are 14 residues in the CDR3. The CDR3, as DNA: TGCGCCAGCAGTGAGGGACTAGCGGGAGGGGGCAAGTTCTTC. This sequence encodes CASSEGLAGGGKFF.

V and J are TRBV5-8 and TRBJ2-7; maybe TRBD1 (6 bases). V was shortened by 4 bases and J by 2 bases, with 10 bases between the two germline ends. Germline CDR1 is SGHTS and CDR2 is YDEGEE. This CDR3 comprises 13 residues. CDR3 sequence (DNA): TGTGCCAGCAGCAGGGACAAGCCCTACGAGCAGTACGTC. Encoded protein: CASSRDKPYEQYV.

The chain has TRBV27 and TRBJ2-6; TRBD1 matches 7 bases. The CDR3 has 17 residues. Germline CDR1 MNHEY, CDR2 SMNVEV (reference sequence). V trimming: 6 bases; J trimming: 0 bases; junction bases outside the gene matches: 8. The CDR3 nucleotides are TGTGCCAGCAGAAACCAAGGGGGCAACTCTGGGGCCAACGTCCTGACTTTC. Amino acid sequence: CASRNQGGNSGANVLTF.

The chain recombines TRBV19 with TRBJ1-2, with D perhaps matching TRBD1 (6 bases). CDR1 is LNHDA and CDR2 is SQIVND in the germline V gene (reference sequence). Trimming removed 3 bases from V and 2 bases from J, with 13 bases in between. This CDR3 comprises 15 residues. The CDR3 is CASSMEDRSNYGYTF. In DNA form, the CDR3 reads TGTGCCAGTAGTATGGAGGACAGATCGAACTATGGCTACACCTTC. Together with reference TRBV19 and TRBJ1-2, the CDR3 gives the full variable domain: DGGITQSPKYLFRKEGQNVTLSCEQNLNHDAMYWYRQDPGQGLRLIYYSQIVNDFQKGDIAEGYSVSREKKESFPLTVTSAQKNPTAFYLCASSMEDRSNYGYTFGSGTRLTVV.